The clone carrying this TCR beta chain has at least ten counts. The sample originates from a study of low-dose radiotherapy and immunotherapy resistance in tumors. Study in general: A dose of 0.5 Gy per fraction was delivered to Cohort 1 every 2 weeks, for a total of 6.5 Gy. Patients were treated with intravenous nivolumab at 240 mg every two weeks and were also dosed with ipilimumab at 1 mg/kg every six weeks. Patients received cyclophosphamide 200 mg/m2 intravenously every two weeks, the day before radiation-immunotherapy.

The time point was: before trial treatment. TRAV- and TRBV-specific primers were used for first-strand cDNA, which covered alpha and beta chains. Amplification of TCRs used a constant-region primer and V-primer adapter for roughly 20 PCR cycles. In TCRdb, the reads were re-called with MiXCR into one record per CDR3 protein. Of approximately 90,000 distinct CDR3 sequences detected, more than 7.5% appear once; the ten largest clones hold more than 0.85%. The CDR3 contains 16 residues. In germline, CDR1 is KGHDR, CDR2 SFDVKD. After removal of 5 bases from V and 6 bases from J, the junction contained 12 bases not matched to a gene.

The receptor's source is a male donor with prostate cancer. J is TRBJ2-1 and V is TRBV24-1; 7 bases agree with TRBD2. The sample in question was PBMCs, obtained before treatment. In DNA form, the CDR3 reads TGTGCCACCAGTGCTCCCACCCCGGGAGGAACCAATGAGCAGTTCTTC. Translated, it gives CATSAPTPGGTNEQFF.